This TCR beta chain was sequenced for a study of blood T cell repertoires in COVID-19. Turning to the study itself: PBMCs, B-cell-depleted T cells, or T cells were the source of the cDNA or gDNA that made up the material.

This clone was seen a single time. The germline V gene has CDR1 GTSNPN and CDR2 SVGIG (reference sequence). V gave up 3 bases and J gave up 1 base, with 21 bases separating them. This CDR3 is built from 17 residues. The Seattle patients, enrolled during active infection, were followed longitudinally. Original analysis: Counts of nucleated cells, estimated from reference gene primer amplification, were obtained. The repertoire was sequenced with immunoSEQ multiplex PCR; TCRdb's copy has only in-frame clones and lacks some. V, J and clone size are those of that table, while D and trimming were read from the DNA. The sample has around 220,000 clones; about 86% are singletons.

The sequenced material came from peripheral blood. The chain links TRBV30 to TRBJ1-1; the D gene is possibly TRBD1 (6 bases). The origin of this receptor is a woman in her forties or fifties with COVID-19, enrolled during active disease. The CDR3 region has the DNA TGTGCCTGGAGCGACCGAGGGTGGGGGCAGACGAACACTGAAGCTTTCTTT. It specifies CAWSDRGWGQTNTEAFF.